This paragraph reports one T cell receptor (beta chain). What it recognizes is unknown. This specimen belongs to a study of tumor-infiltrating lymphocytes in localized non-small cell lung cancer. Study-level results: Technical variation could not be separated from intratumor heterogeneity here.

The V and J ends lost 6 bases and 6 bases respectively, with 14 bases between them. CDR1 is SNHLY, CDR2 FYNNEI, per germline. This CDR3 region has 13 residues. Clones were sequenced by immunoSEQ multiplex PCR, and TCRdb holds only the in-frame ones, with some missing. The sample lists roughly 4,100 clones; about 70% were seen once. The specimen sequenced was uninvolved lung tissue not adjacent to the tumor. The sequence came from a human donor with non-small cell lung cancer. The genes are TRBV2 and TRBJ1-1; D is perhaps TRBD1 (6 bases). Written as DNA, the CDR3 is TGTGCCAGCAGCCGAACAGGGAGCGCTGAAGCTTTCTTT. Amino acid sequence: CASSRTGSAEAFF.